The 17 T cell receptor beta chains in this list originate from one sample, sequenced in a study of identifying expanded T cells in peripheral blood. The data were produced by immunoSEQ multiplex PCR, yet TCRdb's version contains in-frame clones alone and is incomplete. The sample yields around 120,000 clones, about four fifths seen once. Material: blood. The receptors derive from a person aged 18 to 70 in good health.

The V call is TRBV27, the J call TRBJ2-7; weak D call: TRBD2 (5 bases). V was clipped by 5 bases and J by 1 base, with 15 bases between them. CDR1 MNHEY and CDR2 SMNVEV come from the germline V gene (reference sequence). The CDR3 spans 15 residues. The DNA for the CDR3 is TGTGCCAGCAGTCTCACTAGTTCCCATTCCTACGAGCAGTACTTC. The encoded protein is CASSLTSSHSYEQYF.

This clone was counted a single time. The chain employs TRBV27 and TRBJ2-1; D call uncertain. The germline V and J ends were trimmed by 3 bases and 6 bases, with 15 bases remaining between them. The CDR3 covers 15 residues. Germline lookup yields CDR1 MNHEY and CDR2 SMNVEV (reference sequence). The CDR3 region is CASSLGRISVNEQFF. Here the CDR3 DNA reads TGTGCCAGCAGTTTGGGCAGGATCTCGGTCAATGAGCAGTTCTTC.

This chain connects TRBV4-3 to TRBJ1-2; D remains unclear. Per the germline V gene, CDR1 is LGHNA and CDR2 is YSLEER. The CDR3 spans 15 residues. Trimming pared 4 bases from V and 5 bases from J, leaving 17 bases between. The CDR3 spells CASSPGLDRRYGYTF. The CDR3 coding sequence is TGCGCCAGCAGCCCCGGCCTCGATAGGAGATATGGCTACACCTTC.

The rearrangement joins TRBV10-3 to TRBJ1-2; 10 positions agree with TRBD1. This CDR3 comprises 14 residues. The trim removed 5 bases at V and 3 bases at J, leaving 3 bases unmatched. Looked up from germline, CDR1 is ENHRY and CDR2 is SYGVKD. CDR3 in DNA: TGTGCCATCAGTTGGACAGGGGGAGACTATGGCTACACCTTC. Amino acid sequence: CAISWTGGDYGYTF.

The V and J genes are TRBV11-2 and TRBJ2-6; D is unresolved. Trimming shortened V by 2 bases and J by 0 bases, and 8 bases separated the two germline ends. Germline CDR1 is SGHAT and CDR2 is FQNNGV. The CDR3 extends over 16 amino acids. The CDR3 protein is CASSLLGSSGANVLTF. The CDR3 nucleotides read TGTGCCAGCAGCTTACTGGGCAGCTCTGGGGCCAACGTCCTGACTTTC.

The chain has TRBV5-6 and TRBJ2-5, with D perhaps matching TRBD2 (7 bases). CDR3 size: 15 residues. Per germline, CDR1 SGHDT and CDR2 YYEEEE. Trimming took 2 bases from V and 4 from J, leaving 15 bases between them. CDR3 in amino acids: CASSFLGGGPETQYF. CDR3 bases: TGTGCCAGCAGCTTCCTGGGGGGGGGCCCAGAGACCCAGTACTTC.

V and J are TRBV2 and TRBJ1-3; D is undetermined. The CDR3 is 15 residues long. The germline V gene has CDR1 SNHLY and CDR2 FYNNEI. Trimming cost V 4 bases and J 8 bases, with 18 bases left between them. CDR3 loop: CASSGGSSFLDTIYF. For the CDR3, the DNA is TGTGCCAGCAGTGGAGGATCTTCCTTTCTGGACACCATATATTTT.

This rearrangement joins TRBV18 to TRBJ1-1; D may be TRBD1 (6 bases). Trimming stripped 3 bases from V and 0 bases from J, with 11 bases between. The CDR3 runs 15 residues. CDR1 and CDR2 (germline): KGHSH, LQKENI. Written as DNA, the CDR3 is TGTGCCAGCTCACCTGTGGGGGCTCTGAACACTGAAGCTTTCTTT. Its translation is CASSPVGALNTEAFF. The full variable domain, in which reference TRBV18 and TRBJ1-1 provide the parts outside the CDR3, is NAGVMQNPRHLVRRRGQEARLRCSPMKGHSHVYWYRQLPEEGLKFMVYLQKENIIDESGMPKERFSAEFPKEGPSILRIQQVVRGDSAAYFCASSPVGALNTEAFFGQGTRLTVV.

V is TRBV6-5 and J is TRBJ2-3; D gene unclear. Germline V gives CDR1 MNHEY, CDR2 SVGAGI. The CDR3 covers 14 residues. V dropped 4 bases and J dropped 2 bases, with 10 bases sitting between them. The CDR3, as DNA: TGTGCCAGCAGTTTAACTCTATCCACAGATACGCAGTATTTT. Translation: CASSLTLSTDTQYF.

V and J are TRBV11-3 and TRBJ2-1, with TRBD2 identical over 8 bases. Germline CDR1 is SGHNT and CDR2 is YENEEA. The CDR3 spans 14 residues. Unmatched junction bases numbered 8, after V lost 3 bases and J lost 10 bases. The CDR3 loop is CASSFSIGGGEQFF. The CDR3 DNA reads TGTGCCAGCAGCTTTTCGATTGGCGGGGGGGAGCAGTTCTTC.

Only a few counts were recorded for this clone. The chain has TRBV30 and TRBJ1-6; maybe TRBD1 (6 bases). The CDR3 runs to 14 residues. Trimming shortened V by 5 bases and J by 8 bases, and 16 bases separated the two germline ends. Germline lookup yields CDR1 GTSNPN and CDR2 SVGIG (reference sequence). CDR3 DNA sequence: TGTGCCTGGGACCACGGCAGGGGTGATTCACCCCTCCACTTT. As protein: CAWDHGRGDSPLHF.

The chain combines TRBV9 with TRBJ2-6; D gene unclear. Deletions cut 10 bases from V and 0 bases from J, with 11 bases between. The CDR3 contains 14 residues. The germline gives CDR1 SGDLS, CDR2 YYNGEE. The CDR3 region is CASNHASGANVLTF. In nucleotides, the CDR3 is TGTGCCTCCAACCATGCCTCTGGGGCCAACGTCCTGACTTTC.

The chain carries TRBV5-1 and TRBJ2-1; D remains ambiguous. Per the germline V gene, CDR1 is SGHRS and CDR2 is YFSETQ. The CDR3 loop spans 12 amino acids. Trimming removed 4 bases from V and 5 bases from J, with 7 bases in between. In DNA form, the CDR3 reads TGCGCCAGCAGCCGACAAGACAATGAGCAGTTCTTC. It yields the protein CASSRQDNEQFF.

The chain recombines TRBV30 with TRBJ1-5, with 8 bases identical to TRBD1. The CDR3 runs 16 residues. CDR1 and CDR2 (germline): GTSNPN, SVGIG (reference sequence). The V segment lost 0 bases and the J segment 7 bases; nucleotides outside the gene matches: 11. CDR3 residues: CAWSVNYPGGGQPQHF. The CDR3, as DNA: TGTGCCTGGAGTGTAAACTACCCAGGGGGCGGCCAGCCCCAGCATTTT.

In this sample, this clone turned up many times. The rearrangement uses TRBV6-5 and TRBJ1-2, with D possibly matching TRBD1 (5 bases). The germline gives CDR1 MNHEY, CDR2 SVGAGI. Trimming cost V 10 bases and J 0 bases, with 15 bases left between them. This CDR3 is built from 14 residues. In nucleotides, the CDR3 is TGTGCCACCCTCCGAGACAGTACTAACTATGGCTACACCTTC. Protein sequence: CATLRDSTNYGYTF.

The chain joins TRBV5-4 to TRBJ2-7, with TRBD2 identical over 8 bases. J was trimmed by 6 bases and V by 0 bases; bases with no gene match: 8. CDR1 and CDR2 from the germline V gene are SGHNT and YYREEE (reference sequence). This CDR3 region has 15 residues. CDR3 sequence reads: CASSLGIGGAGEQYF. The DNA for the CDR3 is TGTGCCAGCAGCTTGGGCATCGGGGGGGCGGGCGAGCAGTACTTC.

The chain couples TRBV9 to TRBJ2-2, with 7 bases matching TRBD1. The J segment lost 3 bases and the V segment lost 4 bases, leaving 9 bases of the junction unmatched. The CDR3 spans 16 residues. Per germline, CDR1 SGDLS and CDR2 YYNGEE. The CDR3 region is CASSPIRDSYTGELFF. CDR3 sequence (DNA): TGTGCCAGCAGCCCCATCCGGGACAGTTACACCGGGGAGCTGTTTTTT. The full variable domain, rest sourced from reference TRBV9 and TRBJ2-2, is DSGVTQTPKHLITATGQRVTLRCSPRSGDLSVYWYQQSLDQGLQFLIQYYNGEERAKGNILERFSAQQFPDLHSELNLSSLELGDSALYFCASSPIRDSYTGELFFGEGSRLTVL.